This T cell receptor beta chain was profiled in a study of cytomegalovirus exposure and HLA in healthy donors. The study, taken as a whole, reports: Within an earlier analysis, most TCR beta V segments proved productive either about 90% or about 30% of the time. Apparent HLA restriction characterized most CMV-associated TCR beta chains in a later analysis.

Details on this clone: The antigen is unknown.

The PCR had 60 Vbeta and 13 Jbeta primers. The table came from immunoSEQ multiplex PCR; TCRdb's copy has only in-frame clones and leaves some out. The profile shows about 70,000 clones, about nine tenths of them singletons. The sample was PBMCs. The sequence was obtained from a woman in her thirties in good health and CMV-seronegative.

The CDR3, as DNA: TGTGCCAGCAGTTATCGACAACTCTACAATGAGCAGTTCTTC. This encodes CASSYRQLYNEQFF. The V call is TRBV6-5, the J call TRBJ2-1; D is unresolved. This CDR3 has 14 amino acids. CDR1 is MNHEY and CDR2 is SVGAGI in the germline V gene. The V and J ends lost 3 bases and 3 bases respectively, with 9 bases between them.